The subject of this entry is one T cell receptor (beta chain). The target antigen is unknown. PCR used 60 Vbeta primers and 13 Jbeta primers. The repertoire was sequenced with immunoSEQ multiplex PCR; TCRdb's copy has only in-frame clones and lacks some. The table has 200,000 to 300,000 clones, roughly 82% seen once. The sample is drawn from a study of cytomegalovirus exposure and HLA in healthy donors. Study-wide findings and caveats: With high specificity and sensitivity, the classifier reportedly diagnosed cytomegalovirus status. CMV serostatus was the only immune exposure information that was available.

The CDR3 sequence is 13 residues long. With 2 bases removed from V and 4 bases from J, the gap between germline ends came to 8 bases. From germline, CDR1 is ENHRY and CDR2 SYGVKD. The genes are TRBV10-3 and TRBJ1-2; D remains unclear. Material: PBMCs. This TCR was sampled from a woman in her thirties or forties in good health and CMV-seropositive. CDR3 coding DNA: TGTGCCATCAGTGAGAAAGAGGGCTATGGCTACACCTTC. As protein: CAISEKEGYGYTF.